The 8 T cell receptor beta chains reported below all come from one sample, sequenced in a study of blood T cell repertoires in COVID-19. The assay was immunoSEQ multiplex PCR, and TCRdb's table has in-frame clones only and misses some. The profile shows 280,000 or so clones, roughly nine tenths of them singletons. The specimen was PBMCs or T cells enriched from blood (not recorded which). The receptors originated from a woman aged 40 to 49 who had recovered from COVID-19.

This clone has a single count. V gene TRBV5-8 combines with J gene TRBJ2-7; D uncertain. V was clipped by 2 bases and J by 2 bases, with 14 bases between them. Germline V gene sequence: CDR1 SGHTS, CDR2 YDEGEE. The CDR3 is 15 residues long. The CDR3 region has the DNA TGTGCCAGCAGCTTTGGCGTCAGGATACCCTACGAGCAGTACTTC. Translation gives CASSFGVRIPYEQYF.

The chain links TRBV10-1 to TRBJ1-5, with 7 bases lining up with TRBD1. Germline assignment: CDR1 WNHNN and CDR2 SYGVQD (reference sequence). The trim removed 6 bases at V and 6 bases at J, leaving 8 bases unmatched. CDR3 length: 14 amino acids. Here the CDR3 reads CASRSRGGSQPQHF. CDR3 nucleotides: TGCGCCAGCAGGTCGAGAGGGGGCAGTCAGCCCCAGCATTTT.

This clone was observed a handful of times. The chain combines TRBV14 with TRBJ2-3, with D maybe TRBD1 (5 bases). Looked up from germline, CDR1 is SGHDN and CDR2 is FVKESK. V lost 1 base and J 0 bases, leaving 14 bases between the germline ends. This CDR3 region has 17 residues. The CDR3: CASSQVGRGRSTDTQYF. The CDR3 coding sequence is TGTGCCAGCAGCCAAGTTGGTAGGGGCCGGAGCACAGATACGCAGTATTTT.

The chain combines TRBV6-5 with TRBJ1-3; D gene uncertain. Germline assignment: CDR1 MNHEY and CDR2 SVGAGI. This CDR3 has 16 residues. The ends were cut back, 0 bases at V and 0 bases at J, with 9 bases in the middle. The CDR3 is CASSYSGTSSGNTIYF. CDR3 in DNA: TGTGCCAGCAGTTACTCTGGCACCAGCTCTGGAAACACCATATATTTT.

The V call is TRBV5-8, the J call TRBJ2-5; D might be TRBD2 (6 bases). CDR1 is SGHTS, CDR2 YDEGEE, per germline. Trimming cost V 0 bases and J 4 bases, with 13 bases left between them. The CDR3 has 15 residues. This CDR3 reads CASSLGPGGTETQYF. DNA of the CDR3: TGTGCCAGCAGCTTGGGGCCGGGCGGGACAGAGACCCAGTACTTC.

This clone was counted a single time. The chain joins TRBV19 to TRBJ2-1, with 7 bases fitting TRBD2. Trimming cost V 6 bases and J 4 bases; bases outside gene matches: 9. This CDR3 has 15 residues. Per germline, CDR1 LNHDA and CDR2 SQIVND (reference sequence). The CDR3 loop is CASRTVGGGYNEQFF. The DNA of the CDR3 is TGTGCCAGTAGAACTGTTGGGGGAGGGTACAATGAGCAGTTCTTC. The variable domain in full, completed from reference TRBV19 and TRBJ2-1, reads DGGITQSPKYLFRKEGQNVTLSCEQNLNHDAMYWYRQDPGQGLRLIYYSQIVNDFQKGDIAEGYSVSREKKESFPLTVTSAQKNPTAFYLCASRTVGGGYNEQFFGPGTRLTVL.

Here the CDR3 reads CASSLGLAGANGELFF. The CDR3 DNA is TGTGCCAGCAGTTTAGGACTAGCGGGAGCGAACGGGGAGCTGTTTTTT. This rearrangement joins TRBV6-6 to TRBJ2-2; 13 nucleotides match TRBD2. V gave up 4 bases and J gave up 7 bases; unmatched junction bases: 6. CDR1 is MNHNY, CDR2 SVGAGI, per germline (reference sequence). The CDR3 is 16 amino acids.

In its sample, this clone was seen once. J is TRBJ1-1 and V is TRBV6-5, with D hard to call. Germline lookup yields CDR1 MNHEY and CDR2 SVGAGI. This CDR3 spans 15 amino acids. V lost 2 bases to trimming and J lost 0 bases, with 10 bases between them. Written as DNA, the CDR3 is TGTGCCAGCAGTTACACTAAAGGTGTGAACACTGAAGCTTTCTTT. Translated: CASSYTKGVNTEAFF.